These T cell receptor beta chains were read from a single sample in a study of OX40 agonist ivuxolimab in advanced cancers. Data came from immunoSEQ multiplex PCR; TCRdb stores just in-frame clones and leaves some out. The sample includes about 93,000 clones, nearly 90% of them seen just once. Specimen: CD4+ or CD8+ T cells sorted from blood, collected in a trial of the OX40 agonist ivuxolimab. The receptors shown here come from an adult with an advanced solid tumor such as melanoma, head and neck, liver or kidney cancer. Both conserved end residues are part of each CDR3. The D gene is left open where the match is weak. Size is stated for part of the rows, as once, few or many counts, or as a class when the clone is expanded.

size	V	D	J	CDR3	DNA
NA	TRBV19	NA	TRBJ1-4	CASGFLGNNEKLFF	TGTGCCAGTGGCTTCCTTGGGAATAATGAAAAACTGTTTTTT
NA	TRBV13	TRBD2	TRBJ2-1	CASSLGTSGNLYNEQFF	TGTGCCAGCAGCTTAGGGACCAGCGGGAACTTATACAATGAGCAGTTCTTC
NA	TRBV7-8	NA	TRBJ1-4	CASSLDGATNEKLFF	TGTGCCAGCAGCTTAGATGGTGCAACTAATGAAAAACTGTTTTTT
NA	TRBV11-3	NA	TRBJ1-1	CASSLDRGEAFF	TGTGCCAGCAGCTTAGATCGCGGTGAAGCTTTCTTT
NA	TRBV19	NA	TRBJ2-6	CASSISRGGANVLTF	TGTGCCAGTAGTATCTCCCGAGGAGGGGCCAACGTCCTGACTTTC
NA	TRBV18	NA	TRBJ2-5	CASSLQETQYF	TGTGCCAGCTCACTCCAAGAGACCCAGTACTTC
NA	TRBV4-2	NA	TRBJ2-4	CASSQDPLRSSKNIQYF	TGTGCCAGCAGCCAAGACCCCTTGCGATCATCAAAAAACATTCAGTACTTC
NA	TRBV7-2	NA	TRBJ2-2	CASSLFAGGDTGELFF	TGTGCCAGCAGCTTATTCGCAGGGGGGGACACCGGGGAGCTGTTTTTT
once	TRBV18	TRBD1	TRBJ1-1	CASSPLRSDRGYTEAFF	TGTGCCAGCTCACCACTCAGATCGGACAGGGGCTACACTGAAGCTTTCTTT
once	TRBV12-1	NA	TRBJ1-1	CASSLLQGIRGANTEAFF	TGTGCCAGCAGCTTATTACAGGGGATCCGGGGGGCGAACACTGAAGCTTTCTTT
NA	TRBV2	NA	TRBJ2-1	CASSGRGRYNEQFF	TGTGCCAGCAGTGGTCGGGGCCGGTACAATGAGCAGTTCTTC
NA	TRBV7-9	NA	TRBJ2-7	CASSPQDSYEQYF	TGTGCCAGCAGCCCTCAAGATTCCTACGAGCAGTACTTC
NA	TRBV9	NA	TRBJ2-7	CASSVGGSSYEQYF	TGTGCCAGCAGCGTAGGAGGCAGCTCCTACGAGCAGTACTTC
NA	TRBV2	TRBD1	TRBJ1-4	CASSQDRADEKLFF	TGTGCCAGCAGTCAGGACAGGGCGGATGAAAAACTGTTTTTT
NA	TRBV5-6	NA	TRBJ1-2	CASSLGGPGYGYTF	TGTGCCAGCAGCTTGGGGGGCCCCGGCTATGGCTACACCTTC
NA	TRBV28	NA	TRBJ2-2	CASSAPARGAGELFF	TGTGCCAGCAGTGCTCCTGCCAGGGGCGCCGGGGAGCTGTTTTTT
once	TRBV5-4	NA	TRBJ2-7	CASSLRTESYEQYF	TGTGCCAGCAGCTTGCGGACAGAGTCCTACGAGCAGTACTTC
NA	TRBV5-1	NA	TRBJ1-1	CASSLDGVGGTEAFF	TGCGCCAGCAGCTTGGACGGGGTTGGTGGCACTGAAGCTTTCTTT
NA	TRBV10-3	NA	TRBJ1-3	CAISEISGNTIYF	TGTGCCATCAGTGAAATCTCTGGAAACACCATATATTTT
NA	TRBV6-5	NA	TRBJ1-1	CASRPSGEAEAFF	TGTGCCAGCAGACCTTCAGGGGAGGCTGAAGCTTTCTTT
NA	TRBV11-3	NA	TRBJ2-7	CASSLGAGAEQYF	TGTGCCAGCAGCTTAGGAGCAGGCGCTGAGCAGTACTTC
few	TRBV28	NA	TRBJ1-5	CASSLQGISNQPQHF	TGTGCCAGCAGTTTACAAGGGATTAGCAATCAGCCCCAGCATTTT
NA	TRBV27	TRBD2	TRBJ2-7	CASSFGGAGALEQYF	TGTGCCAGCAGTTTCGGGGGGGCGGGGGCCCTCGAGCAGTACTTC
NA	TRBV29-1	TRBD1	TRBJ2-5	CSVRGIQGTQETQYF	TGCAGCGTTCGAGGAATACAGGGGACCCAAGAGACCCAGTACTTC
NA	TRBV7-9	TRBD1	TRBJ1-1	CASSGRGRNTEAFF	TGTGCCAGCAGTGGAAGGGGGCGGAACACTGAAGCTTTCTTT
NA	TRBV28	NA	TRBJ2-1	CASSPHWGSYNEQFF	TGTGCCAGCAGTCCTCATTGGGGCTCCTACAATGAGCAGTTCTTC
NA	TRBV7-9	NA	TRBJ2-1	CASSLNVRGGYNEQFF	TGTGCCAGCAGCTTAAATGTCAGGGGCGGCTACAATGAGCAGTTCTTC
NA	TRBV11-2	NA	TRBJ1-6	CASSLDPKNNSPLHF	TGTGCCAGCAGCTTAGATCCCAAAAATAATTCACCCCTCCACTTT
NA	TRBV28	NA	TRBJ1-4	CASSLEGATNEKLFF	TGTGCCAGCAGTTTAGAGGGTGCAACTAATGAAAAACTGTTTTTT
NA	TRBV11-3	NA	TRBJ1-1	CASSLDRGEKAFF	TGTGCCAGCAGCTTAGATCGGGGGGAGAAAGCTTTCTTT
NA	TRBV10-2	NA	TRBJ1-2	CASSGAPGAGNGYTF	TGCGCCAGCAGTGGAGCCCCGGGGGCCGGGAATGGCTACACCTTC
once	TRBV27	NA	TRBJ1-2	CASSSAGVDGRNYGYTF	TGTGCCAGCAGTTCTGCGGGGGTCGACGGAAGAAACTATGGCTACACCTTC
NA	TRBV18	NA	TRBJ1-1	CASSRTFRGPRGTEAFF	TGTGCCAGCTCACGGACTTTCCGGGGCCCAAGGGGGACTGAAGCTTTCTTT
NA	TRBV28	NA	TRBJ2-4	CASSSPGGPKNIQYF	TGTGCCAGCAGTTCCCCGGGCGGGCCCAAAAACATTCAGTACTTC
few	TRBV18	NA	TRBJ2-4	CASSRRQASQDSDIQYF	TGTGCCAGCTCACGGAGACAGGCCTCCCAAGACTCCGACATTCAGTACTTC
NA	TRBV7-9	TRBD1	TRBJ1-1	CASRHTGGTEAFF	TGTGCCAGCAGGCATACAGGGGGCACTGAAGCTTTCTTT
NA	TRBV11-2	TRBD1	TRBJ1-5	CASSLEGDRHQPQHF	TGTGCCAGCAGCTTAGAAGGGGACAGGCATCAGCCCCAGCATTTT